This T cell receptor beta chain was recorded in a study of CD8 T cells in Susac syndrome. An amount of RNA that ranged from roughly 0.45 to 1 ug was reverse transcribed with random hexamers. Multiplex PCR with immunoSEQ amplified the TCR beta CDR3 across 54 Vbeta and 13 Jbeta. TCRdb redid the calling of the immunoSEQ multiplex PCR reads with MiXCR, one entry per CDR3 protein. Among around 150,000 distinct CDR3 sequences listed, roughly 95% were seen once. Germline V gene sequence: CDR1 LNHDA, CDR2 SQIVND (reference sequence). With 11 bases removed from V and 1 base from J, the gap between germline ends came to 6 bases. This CDR3 has 11 amino acids.

V and J are TRBV19 and TRBJ1-5; D is ambiguous. This clonotype originated in a human donor in good health. Sequencing was done on a sample of CD4+ T cells from PBMCs. The CDR3 sequence: CACGSNQPQHF. The CDR3 nucleotides read TGTGCCTGCGGCAGCAATCAGCCCCAGCATTTT. The full variable domain, with the rest looked up from reference TRBV19 and TRBJ1-5, is DGGITQSPKYLFRKEGQNVTLSCEQNLNHDAMYWYRQDPGQGLRLIYYSQIVNDFQKGDIAEGYSVSREKKESFPLTVTSAQKNPTAFYLCACGSNQPQHFGDGTRLSIL.